These 12 T cell receptor beta chains came from one sample sequenced in a study of T cells after yellow fever vaccination. Via MiXCR, TCRdb re-called the 5' RACE reads, giving one row per CDR3 protein. The sample shows a few hundred thousand distinct CDR3 sequences, around 7% of them seen only once. Sequencing used CD4+ T cells sorted from PBMCs, obtained 15 days after the yellow fever booster vaccination. The receptor set was obtained from a man aged 25 to 40 who received the YFV17D yellow fever vaccine.

Notes on this clonotype: This may come from a read error, since a much larger clone is one base off. The chain uses TRBV12-3 or TRBV12-4 and TRBJ2-7, with 7 bases fitting TRBD2. The length of the CDR3 is 15 residues. The V and J ends lost 3 bases and 9 bases, in that order; junction bases with no gene match: 14. CDR3 residues: CASSLLLGGTNAQYF. The CDR3 coding sequence is TGTGCCAGCAGTTTGCTCCTAGGCGGGACTAACGCGCAGTACTTC.

This clonotype was observed many times. This chain links TRBV20-1 with TRBJ2-7, with a tentative D call TRBD2 (5 bases). Trimming stripped 1 base from V and 2 bases from J, with 12 bases between. There are 14 residues in the CDR3. Per the germline V gene, CDR1 is DFQATT and CDR2 is SNEGSKA (reference sequence). CDR3 in DNA: TGCAGTGCTAGAGTTCCACCCGGGGCCTACGAGCAGTACTTC. Amino acid sequence: CSARVPPGAYEQYF.

This clonotype was counted at least ten times. The rearrangement uses TRBV30 and TRBJ2-3; D is unresolved. The germline CDR1 and CDR2 sequences are GTSNPN and SVGIG (reference sequence). The CDR3 contains 13 residues. Trimming shortened V by 4 bases and J by 2 bases, and 10 bases separated the two germline ends. The CDR3 spells CAWKLKTTDTQYF. In DNA, the CDR3 is TGTGCCTGGAAATTAAAAACCACAGATACGCAGTATTTT.

The chain combines TRBV28 with TRBJ2-6, with D possibly TRBD2 on 6 matching bases. Germline assignment: CDR1 MDHEN and CDR2 SYDVKM. The CDR3 loop spans 18 amino acids. V was pared by 9 bases and J by 1 base, with 22 bases between. The CDR3 loop reads CASCLAGTLLSGANVLTF. The CDR3 DNA reads as TGTGCCAGTTGCCTCGCGGGGACTCTTCTGTCTGGGGCCAACGTCCTGACTTTC.

The V gene is TRBV7-3, the J gene TRBJ2-2; 11 bases align to TRBD2. Germline CDR1 reads SGHTA; CDR2 reads FQGTGA. This CDR3 has 15 residues. Unmatched junction bases numbered 4, after V lost 5 bases and J lost 5 bases. The CDR3 DNA follows: TGTGCCAGCAGCACCCGACTAGCGGGAACCGGGGAGCTGTTTTTT. It is translated as CASSTRLAGTGELFF.

This clonotype was detected a few times. The V call is TRBV12-3 or TRBV12-4, the J call TRBJ2-7; no clear D gene. This CDR3 has 15 amino acids. V was cut by 3 bases and J by 0 bases, with 12 bases left in between. CDR3 protein: CASSFSDVSSYEQYF. CDR3 DNA: TGTGCCAGCAGTTTCAGTGACGTGAGCTCCTACGAGCAGTACTTC.

This clonotype was recorded many times. The V gene is TRBV20-1, the J gene TRBJ2-3; no reliable D call. Germline CDR1 reads DFQATT; CDR2 reads SNEGSKA (reference sequence). V dropped 6 bases and J dropped 6 bases, with 10 bases sitting between them. The CDR3 sequence is 11 residues long. CDR3: CSARTLDTQYF. The CDR3 region has the DNA TGCAGTGCCCGCACCCTGGATACGCAGTATTTT.

In this sample, this clonotype turned up a few times. This sequence joins TRBV7-8 and TRBJ2-5, with 7 positions matching TRBD1. Germline values: CDR1 SGHVS, CDR2 FQNEAQ. Germline trimming cut 5 bases from V and 4 bases from J; bases unmatched to any gene: 4. The CDR3 is 13 residues long. As DNA, the CDR3 is TGTGCCAGCAGCACTGACAGGGTAGAGACCCAGTACTTC. It encodes CASSTDRVETQYF.

In regard to this clonotype: Mismatch with germline at one junction end may stem from a read error. The V and J genes are TRBV20-1 and TRBJ2-3; D not certain. CDR1 DFQATT and CDR2 SNEGSKA come from the germline V gene (reference sequence). This CDR3 spans 15 amino acids. CDR3 nucleotides: TGCTGTGCTAGAGATAGGACCCTAGGGTCAGATACGCAGTATTTT. Amino acids: CCARDRTLGSDTQYF.

This chain connects TRBV2 to TRBJ2-5; no clear D gene. There are 11 residues in the CDR3. V was pared by 8 bases and J by 6 bases, with 10 bases between. Germline V gives CDR1 SNHLY, CDR2 FYNNEI. The CDR3 loop is CASEKMKTQYF. The DNA of the CDR3 is TGTGCCAGCGAGAAGATGAAGACCCAGTACTTC. Full variable domain (rest looked up from reference TRBV2 and TRBJ2-5): EPEVTQTPSHQVTQMGQEVILRCVPISNHLYFYWYRQILGQKVEFLVSFYNNEISEKSEIFDDQFSVERPDGSNFTLKIRSTKLEDSAMYFCASEKMKTQYFGPGTRLLVL.

In its sample, this clonotype was seen a few times. The CDR3 sequence is CSVERGTHTDTQYF. Here the CDR3 DNA reads TGCAGCGTTGAACGTGGCACCCACACAGATACGCAGTATTTT. The V and J genes are TRBV29-1 and TRBJ2-3; D call uncertain. The CDR3 is 14 residues long. Trimming removed 2 bases at V and 2 bases at J, with 11 bases between. From germline, CDR1 is SQVTM and CDR2 ANQGSEA.

This clonotype was detected only a few times. The chain uses TRBV2 and TRBJ2-7, with D unresolved. The CDR3 is 11 amino acids. From germline, CDR1 is SNHLY and CDR2 FYNNEI. Trimming took off 7 bases at V and 5 bases at J, with 9 bases between the two ends. The CDR3 nucleotides read TGTGCCAGCACGATTAGGGACGAGCAGTACTTC. As protein: CASTIRDEQYF.